Reported below is one T cell receptor beta chain. Its cognate antigen is unknown. The data are from a study of CD8 T cells in ankylosing spondylitis. A quantitative 5'-RACE method, one with molecular barcodes, was used to make TCR beta libraries. TCRdb redid the calling of the 5' RACE reads with MiXCR, one entry per CDR3 protein. In the table there are a few hundred thousand distinct CDR3 sequences, around 21% of which are singletons. Study results and caveats: Seemingly characteristic of ankylosing spondylitis blood was a TCR beta motif consisting of under 10 highly homologous variants. There was reportedly significant enrichment of clones that were disease-linked in matched ankylosing spondylitis synovial fluid. Existing reports had already noted some motif variants in reactive arthritis synovial fluid and blood.

The clonotype comes from a female donor with ankylosing spondylitis or in good health (not recorded which). The material sequenced was blood, either unsorted or a sorted T cell fraction (not recorded which).

CDR3 protein: CASSSGPSYEQYF. The DNA of the CDR3 is TGTGCCAGCAGCTCAGGGCCCTCCTACGAGCAGTACTTC. The chain is built from TRBV6-1 and TRBJ2-7; D perhaps matches TRBD1 (5 bases). CDR1 is MNHNS and CDR2 is SASEGT in the germline V gene. V lost 6 bases and J 0 bases, leaving 9 bases between the germline ends. The CDR3 is made up of 13 amino acids.